Listed here are 20 T cell receptor beta chains from one sample, sequenced in a study of blood T cell repertoires in COVID-19. The data were produced by immunoSEQ multiplex PCR, yet TCRdb's version contains in-frame clones alone and is incomplete. Of around 250,000 clones listed, over 75% are singletons. The sequenced material came from peripheral blood. The receptor source for this set is a man aged 45-65 years with active or convalescent COVID-19.

The chain uses TRBV7-2 and TRBJ2-7; 11 bases agree with TRBD1. V trimming: 6 bases; J trimming: 2 bases; junction bases outside the gene matches: 3. CDR1 is SGHTA and CDR2 is FQGNSA in the germline V gene. The CDR3 length is 14 residues. CDR3 protein: CASRGTGGTYEQYF. DNA for the CDR3: TGTGCCAGCAGGGGGACAGGGGGTACCTACGAGCAGTACTTC.

The rearrangement uses TRBV7-8 and TRBJ1-6; D is unclear. CDR1 is SGHVS and CDR2 is FQNEAQ in the germline V gene. Trimming took off 3 bases at V and 9 bases at J, with 18 bases between the two ends. The CDR3 loop spans 16 amino acids. This CDR3 is CASSFEGGQVGSPLHF. The CDR3 DNA sequence: TGTGCCAGCAGCTTCGAGGGTGGGCAGGTCGGTTCACCCCTCCACTTT.

In nucleotides, the CDR3 is TGTGCCAGCAGCCTTCCCGGACAGGGGAACACTGAAGCTTTCTTT. Its protein product is CASSLPGQGNTEAFF. The chain employs TRBV7-2 and TRBJ1-1; 8 positions agree with TRBD1. Germline V gene lookup returns CDR1 SGHTA and CDR2 FQGNSA. V shed 5 bases, J shed 1 base, and the junction held 6 bases outside the gene matches. This CDR3 region has 15 residues.

The chain recombines TRBV9 with TRBJ2-7; possible D gene TRBD1, 6 bases. This CDR3 spans 14 amino acids. With 0 bases removed from V and 3 bases from J, the gap between germline ends came to 10 bases. Germline V gives CDR1 SGDLS, CDR2 YYNGEE. CDR3 in amino acids: CASSVEDSLYEQYF. In DNA form, the CDR3 reads TGTGCCAGCAGCGTAGAGGACAGCCTCTACGAGCAGTACTTC.

The V gene is TRBV4-3, the J gene TRBJ2-2, with a tentative D call TRBD1 (5 bases). Germline CDR1 and CDR2: LGHNA and YSLEER. The CDR3 is 15 amino acids. The V end was cut by 0 bases, the J end by 6 bases, with 11 bases between. The chain's CDR3 is CASSQDQGVPGELFF. CDR3 nucleotide sequence: TGCGCCAGCAGCCAAGACCAGGGCGTCCCCGGGGAGCTGTTTTTT.

The V gene is TRBV4-2, the J gene TRBJ1-4, with D tentatively TRBD1 (6 bases). The V gene lost 4 bases and the J gene lost 7 bases, with 25 bases spanning the gap. Germline CDR1 and CDR2: LGHNA and YNFKEQ. There are 18 residues in the CDR3. CDR3 in amino acids: CASSPPGARDIRFEKLFF. The CDR3 region has the DNA TGTGCCAGCAGCCCTCCCGGGGCACGGGACATACGATTTGAAAAACTGTTTTTT.

V and J are TRBV6-1 and TRBJ1-4; D is unresolved. Per germline, CDR1 MNHNS and CDR2 SASEGT. V lost 1 base to trimming and J lost 8 bases, with 11 bases between them. This CDR3 has 14 residues. The CDR3 reads CASSEGLFQEKLFF. CDR3 coding DNA: TGTGCCAGCAGTGAAGGCCTATTCCAAGAAAAACTGTTTTTT.

This clone was detected once. The CDR3 sequence is CASSRTGVFEAFF. The CDR3, as DNA: TGTGCCAGCAGCCGGACAGGGGTTTTCGAAGCTTTCTTT. This chain links TRBV3-1 (or the pseudogene TRBV3-2) with TRBJ1-1; TRBD1 agrees at 9 bases. Per the germline V gene, CDR1 is LGHDT and CDR2 is YNNKEL (reference sequence). The length of the CDR3 is 13 residues. V shed 4 bases, J shed 8 bases, and the junction held 5 bases outside the gene matches.

The chain joins TRBV21-1 to TRBJ1-1; the D call of TRBD1 is as the table states it, not checked on the DNA. TRBV21-1 has pseudogene status. The CDR3 contains 14 residues. CDR3 protein: CASSKAKKGTEAFF. The DNA for the CDR3 is TGTGCCAGCAGCAAAGCGAAAAAGGGGACTGAAGCTTTCTTT.

This chain links TRBV6-5 with TRBJ1-3, with D possibly TRBD1 on 5 matching bases. The CDR3 is made up of 14 amino acids. Looked up from germline, CDR1 is MNHEY and CDR2 is SVGAGI. The ends were cut back, 6 bases at V and 1 base at J, with 10 bases in the middle. CDR3 sequence: CASRIDRSGNTIYF. CDR3 coding DNA: TGTGCCAGCAGGATCGACAGATCTGGAAACACCATATATTTT.

In the case of this clone: This sample includes further DNA sequences coding for the same CDR3. The genes are TRBV7-2 and TRBJ1-1; 9 bases match TRBD1. CDR3 length equals 14 residues. Germline V gene data show CDR1 as SGHTA and CDR2 as FQGNSA. V lost 5 bases to trimming and J lost 6 bases; unmatched junction nucleotides: 7. In DNA, the CDR3 is TGTGCCAGCAGCCTCGGACAGGGGAGGGCTGAAGCTTTCTTT. Its translation is CASSLGQGRAEAFF.

The chain has TRBV29-1 and TRBJ1-2; 7 positions agree with TRBD1. The CDR3 is 16 residues long. With 4 bases clipped from V and 6 bases from J, the junction kept 17 bases outside the gene matches. Germline lookup yields CDR1 SQVTM and CDR2 ANQGSEA. CDR3 sequence reads: CSVGPLWQGVVDGYTF. DNA for the CDR3: TGCAGCGTTGGGCCTCTATGGCAGGGGGTTGTCGATGGCTACACCTTC. The whole variable domain, filled in from reference TRBV29-1 and TRBJ1-2, reads SAVISQKPSRDICQRGTSLTIQCQVDSQVTMMFWYRQQPGQSLTLIATANQGSEATYESGFVIDKFPISRPNLTFSTLTVSNMSPEDSSIYLCSVGPLWQGVVDGYTFGSGTRLTVV.

Comment on this clone: Relative to the germline gene, one junction end is altered; a read error may explain this. The J gene is TRBJ2-7, the V gene TRBV29-1; TRBD2 is a possible D gene (5 bases). Per germline, CDR1 SQVTM and CDR2 ANQGSEA. There are 12 residues in the CDR3. CDR3 sequence: CSVDSEVGGKNF. CDR3 nucleotides: TGCAGCGTTGACTCGGAGGTTGGCGGTAAGAACTTC.

The rearrangement links TRBV5-1 to TRBJ2-1; 7 nucleotides align to TRBD2. The germline CDR1 and CDR2 sequences are SGHRS and YFSETQ. The CDR3 loop spans 16 amino acids. Trimming at V came to 0 bases and at J to 0 bases, leaving 3 bases not matched to a gene. The CDR3 sequence: CASSLVGGSSYNEQFF. CDR3 bases: TGCGCCAGCAGCTTGGTTGGCGGGAGCTCCTACAATGAGCAGTTCTTC. The variable domain in full, with the rest retrieved from reference TRBV5-1 and TRBJ2-1, is KAGVTQTPRYLIKTRGQQVTLSCSPISGHRSVSWYQQTPGQGLQFLFEYFSETQRNKGNFPGRFSGRQFSNSRSEMNVSTLELGDSALYLCASSLVGGSSYNEQFFGPGTRLTVL.

This sequence joins TRBV20-1 and TRBJ1-2; D may be TRBD1 (6 bases). The V and J ends lost 5 bases and 4 bases respectively, with 8 bases between them. CDR3 size: 11 residues. Germline lookup yields CDR1 DFQATT and CDR2 SNEGSKA (reference sequence). The CDR3 DNA sequence: TGCAGTGCTGGACAGCCCTATGGCTACACCTTC. This translates into CSAGQPYGYTF.

V is TRBV4-2 and J is TRBJ2-1, with 7 bases aligning to TRBD2. V shed 0 bases and J 6 bases; nucleotides not matched to a gene: 5. The germline gives CDR1 LGHNA, CDR2 YNFKEQ. The CDR3 totals 15 residues. The CDR3 spells CASSQDRTSFNEQFF. CDR3 nucleotide sequence: TGTGCCAGCAGCCAAGACCGGACTAGTTTCAATGAGCAGTTCTTC.

The rearrangement uses TRBV6-2 or TRBV6-3 and TRBJ1-2, with 8 positions matching TRBD1. CDR3 length: 17 residues. Germline V CDR1 and CDR2: MNHEY, SVGEGT. Trimming at V came to 5 bases and at J to 8 bases, leaving 19 bases not matched to a gene. The CDR3 nucleotides read TGTGCCAGCAGTAGGGACAGGAGGCTCTCTACTGGCAGGGGCTACACCTTC. Protein product: CASSRDRRLSTGRGYTF.

The chain carries TRBV27 and TRBJ2-7; 7 bases fit TRBD1. V gave up 4 bases and J gave up 0 bases; unmatched junction bases: 9. CDR3 length: 16 amino acids. Germline CDR1 and CDR2: MNHEY and SMNVEV (reference sequence). CDR3 bases: TGTGCCAGCAGTTCTACGGACAGGCTGAGCTCCTACGAGCAGTACTTC. Its protein is CASSSTDRLSSYEQYF.

The chain employs TRBV28 and TRBJ1-1, with unresolved D. The CDR3 runs to 12 residues. Germline values: CDR1 MDHEN, CDR2 SYDVKM. Trimming left V 3 bases short and J 3 bases short, with 5 bases between. The CDR3 reads CASSLRYTEAFF. In DNA, the CDR3 is TGTGCCAGCAGTTTGAGGTACACTGAAGCTTTCTTT.

The V and J genes are TRBV6-5 and TRBJ1-1, with D perhaps TRBD1 (5 bases). V was cut by 6 bases and J by 5 bases, with 13 bases left in between. The CDR3 sequence is 13 residues long. Germline CDR1 reads MNHEY; CDR2 reads SVGAGI. The CDR3 region is CASSLDQGTEAFF. The CDR3 coding sequence is TGTGCCAGCAGCCTAGATCAGGGAACTGAAGCTTTCTTT.